The rows below give T cell receptor beta chains drawn from one sample of a study of siplizumab effects on memory and regulatory T cells. Data came from immunoSEQ multiplex PCR; TCRdb stores just in-frame clones and leaves some out. The sample yields about 110,000 clones, 92% seen once. The specimen sequenced was Tregs sorted from blood. The receptor source for this set is a human donor in good health. CDR3s include the opening cysteine and the closing phenylalanine or tryptophan. A D gene is named only where the DNA matches it firmly. Not every row has a clone size; where given, it reads once, few, many or a size class.

>TRBV6-5|NA|TRBJ1-5|NA
CASSYSADSNQPQHF
TGTGCCAGCAGTTACTCGGCAGATTCAAATCAGCCCCAGCATTTT
>TRBV6-5|NA|TRBJ2-7|NA
CASSYSANLGSYEQYF
TGTGCCAGCAGTTACTCGGCCAACCTCGGATCTTACGAGCAGTACTTC
>TRBV5-6|NA|TRBJ1-2|TRBD1
CASSPTTGLYGYTF
TGTGCCAGCAGCCCGACGACAGGGTTGTATGGCTACACCTTC
>TRBV7-2|NA|TRBJ2-3|TRBD2
CASSPGGGPTDTQYF
TGTGCCAGCAGCCCTGGGGGGGGTCCCACAGATACGCAGTATTTT
>TRBV10-1|NA|TRBJ2-2|TRBD1
CASRDRETGELFF
TGCGCCAGCAGGGACAGGGAGACCGGGGAGCTGTTTTTT
>TRBV5-1|NA|TRBJ2-7|TRBD2
CASSISGESIPYEQYF
TGCGCCAGCAGCATTAGCGGGGAGTCAATTCCCTACGAGCAGTACTTC
>TRBV18|NA|TRBJ1-3|NA
CASSPQRGILDTIYF
TGTGCCAGCTCACCTCAGAGGGGTATTCTGGACACCATATATTTT
>TRBV7-2|NA|TRBJ2-4|NA
CASSAGAGAIQYF
TGTGCCAGCAGCGCTGGTGCGGGGGCGATTCAGTACTTC
>TRBV18|NA|TRBJ1-1|NA
CASSPAGNTEAFF
TGTGCCAGCTCACCAGCGGGGAACACTGAAGCTTTCTTT
>TRBV12-5|NA|TRBJ1-2|NA
CASGLVPPGTSETF
TGTGCTAGTGGTTTGGTACCCCCCGGGACATCGGAAACCTTC
>TRBV5-1|NA|TRBJ2-1|NA
CASSPTGQYYNEQFF
TGCGCCAGCAGTCCCACTGGTCAATACTACAATGAGCAGTTCTTC
>TRBV6-6|once|TRBJ1-1|NA
CASKGVTEAFF
TGTGCCAGCAAAGGGGTTACTGAAGCTTTCTTT
>TRBV6-1|NA|TRBJ2-4|NA
CASSELRGLTKNIQYF
TGTGCCAGCAGTGAATTAAGGGGCTTAACCAAAAACATTCAGTACTTC
>TRBV29-1|NA|TRBJ2-1|TRBD1
CSARGPTNEQFF
TGCAGCGCTAGGGGGCCCACAAATGAGCAGTTCTTC
>TRBV29-1|NA|TRBJ1-1|NA
CSVDLSMNTEAFF
TGCAGCGTGGACCTTTCAATGAACACTGAAGCTTTCTTT
>TRBV5-1|NA|TRBJ2-3|TRBD2
CASSSRLAGITDTQYF
TGCGCCAGCAGCTCCCGACTAGCGGGGATTACGGATACGCAGTATTTT
>TRBV7-3|NA|TRBJ2-1|TRBD2
CASSLGAGGAFEQFF
TGTGCCAGCAGCTTAGGGGCGGGAGGGGCCTTTGAGCAGTTCTTC
>TRBV27|NA|TRBJ2-7|TRBD1
CASRVYRGPFYEQYF
TGTGCCAGCAGAGTATACAGGGGGCCATTCTACGAGCAGTACTTC
>TRBV27|NA|TRBJ1-2|TRBD1
CASSLYRGPWEGYTF
TGTGCCAGCAGTTTATACAGGGGACCGTGGGAGGGCTACACCTTC
>TRBV19|NA|TRBJ1-2|NA
CASRQFYGYTF
TGTGCCAGCCGACAGTTCTATGGCTACACCTTC
>TRBV21-1|NA|TRBJ1-2|NA
CASSKGIDRDYRFGYTF
TGTGCCAGCAGCAAGGGAATCGACAGGGACTACCGCTTTGGCTACACCTTC
>TRBV6-4|NA|TRBJ1-2|NA
CASSDGRVPEVRGYTF
TGTGCCAGCAGTGACGGCAGGGTACCCGAAGTCCGTGGCTACACCTTC
>TRBV5-1|NA|TRBJ1-4|NA
CASRPTKEATNEKLFF
TGCGCCAGCAGGCCCACTAAGGAGGCAACTAATGAAAAACTGTTTTTT
>TRBV5-1|NA|TRBJ2-5|NA
CASSLADLQETQYF
TGCGCCAGCAGCTTGGCTGACCTCCAAGAGACCCAGTACTTC
>TRBV18|NA|TRBJ1-1|NA
CASSYTQSNTEAFF
TGTGCCAGCTCTTACACCCAATCGAACACTGAAGCTTTCTTT